This TCR beta chain was found in a study of human T cells and chemical hapten exposure. Study at large: Researchers reported sensitizing a 2 cm by 2 cm upper inner arm skin site with 2% DPC. Patients, predominantly female, presented with alopecia areata, totalis or universalis. Overall study results and limits: The study found that DPC sensitization did not change TCRs above 1 in 1000 frequency.

The CDR3 is 19 residues long. V was pared by 4 bases and J by 6 bases, with 17 bases of the junction left unmatched. CDR1 and CDR2 from the germline V gene are MNHNS and SASEGT. Worth noting for this clonotype: Its antigen is unidentified.

Time point meaning: patch test 2, 6 weeks after DPC sensitization. The treatment is: therapeutic diphenylcyclopropenone sensitization with weekly scalp DPC. TCRdb reanalysed the RACE reads using MiXCR and keeps one entry per CDR3 protein. The sample consists of under 75,000 distinct CDR3 sequences, 8.5% of them appearing once. The V and J genes are TRBV6-1 and TRBJ2-3; TRBD2 matches 12 bases. The material was whole blood, obtained in connection with sensitization to the hapten diphenylcyclopropenone (DPC). The sequence derives from a woman aged 45 to 65 with alopecia areata. Some clones in this sample may be carry-over from other donors' samples. CDR3 amino acids: CASSAHVSSGGAWMDTQYF. CDR3 nucleotide sequence: TGTGCCAGCAGTGCCCATGTTTCTAGCGGGGGGGCATGGATGGATACGCAGTATTTT.